One and the same sample provided the 21 T cell receptor beta chains below, sequenced in a study of identifying expanded T cells in peripheral blood. Some clones are missing from TCRdb's copy, which holds only in-frame ones; the method was immunoSEQ multiplex PCR. The sample includes under 70,000 clones, around 87% seen only once; the top ten take approximately 4.7%. The source material was blood. The receptors were gathered from a person aged 18 to 75 in good health.

V and J are TRBV28 and TRBJ2-7; perhaps TRBD1 as D (6 bases). Germline-derived CDR1 and CDR2 are MDHEN and SYDVKM. The CDR3 loop spans 16 amino acids. The germline V and J ends were trimmed by 8 bases and 0 bases, with 20 bases remaining between them. In DNA form, the CDR3 reads TGTGCCAGCGAACCGGCCGGGACACCTAGCTCCTACGAGCAGTACTTC. Residues: CASEPAGTPSSYEQYF. Complete variable domain (other parts from reference TRBV28 and TRBJ2-7): DVKVTQSSRYLVKRTGEKVFLECVQDMDHENMFWYRQDPGLGLRLIYFSYDVKMKEKGDIPEGYSVSREKKERFSLILESASTNQTSMYLCASEPAGTPSSYEQYFGPGTRLTVT.

This chain joins TRBV6-6 and TRBJ1-1; 9 nucleotides agree with TRBD1. The CDR3 sequence is 15 residues long. Germline assignment: CDR1 MNHNY and CDR2 SVGAGI (reference sequence). J gave up 1 base and V 5 bases, and 5 bases lay outside the gene matches. For the CDR3, the DNA is TGTGCCAGCAGTCCGGGACAGGGAACGAACACTGAAGCTTTCTTT. Translated, it gives CASSPGQGTNTEAFF.

This rearrangement joins TRBV11-2 to TRBJ2-7; D not certain. Germline lookup yields CDR1 SGHAT and CDR2 FQNNGV. With 5 bases removed from V and 0 bases from J, the gap between germline ends came to 11 bases. This CDR3 spans 14 amino acids. CDR3 residues: CASSSSRFSYEQYF. The CDR3 DNA sequence: TGTGCCAGCAGCAGCAGTCGGTTCTCCTACGAGCAGTACTTC.

J is TRBJ1-4 and V is TRBV2; D is undetermined. The germline V gene has CDR1 SNHLY and CDR2 FYNNEI. CDR3 size: 15 residues. Deletions cut 3 bases from V and 8 bases from J, with 16 bases between. The CDR3 loop reads CASSDNGPGLEKLFF. CDR3 nucleotides: TGTGCCAGCAGTGATAACGGACCCGGACTAGAAAAACTGTTTTTT.

The chain joins TRBV6-5 to TRBJ2-2; D possibly corresponds to TRBD1 (5 bases). The CDR3 loop spans 13 amino acids. Looked up from germline, CDR1 is MNHEY and CDR2 is SVGAGI. Trimming removed 5 bases from V and 6 bases from J, with 10 bases in between. CDR3 in amino acids: CASSTRDAGELFF. CDR3 DNA sequence: TGTGCCAGCAGTACCAGGGATGCCGGGGAGCTGTTTTTT.

The chain uses TRBV18 and TRBJ2-1, with 10 bases identical to TRBD1. CDR1 is KGHSH and CDR2 is LQKENI in the germline V gene. V shed 5 bases and J 8 bases; nucleotides not matched to a gene: 6. The CDR3 loop spans 14 amino acids. CDR3 sequence (DNA): TGTGCCAGCTCAGGGGACAGGGGATTCGATGAGCAGTTCTTC. Translation: CASSGDRGFDEQFF.

A few counts support this clone. The CDR3 DNA follows: TGTGCCAGCAGTTTACTGTCTCCCTATGGCTACACCTTC. This codes for CASSLLSPYGYTF. The chain carries TRBV28 and TRBJ1-2, with unresolved D. This CDR3 is 13 amino acids long. CDR1 is MDHEN, CDR2 SYDVKM, per germline. V shed 2 bases and J shed 4 bases, with 8 bases lying between them.

The rearrangement joins TRBV28 to TRBJ1-2; D may be TRBD1 (6 bases). The germline CDR1 and CDR2 sequences are MDHEN and SYDVKM. The CDR3 has 14 residues. V was clipped by 6 bases and J by 0 bases, with 11 bases between them. This CDR3 is CASRRGGTNYGYTF. CDR3 nucleotide sequence: TGTGCCAGCAGGAGGGGGGGAACTAACTATGGCTACACCTTC.

V gene TRBV6-1 combines with J gene TRBJ2-1; D is ambiguous. Per germline, CDR1 MNHNS and CDR2 SASEGT. The CDR3 runs 15 residues. Trimming removed 8 bases at V and 0 bases at J, with 14 bases between. The CDR3 sequence: CASVSKDGSYNEQFF. DNA for the CDR3: TGTGCCAGCGTGTCGAAGGATGGCTCCTACAATGAGCAGTTCTTC.

This clone was observed a few times. The gene calls are TRBV6-1 and TRBJ1-5, with a possible D match to TRBD1 (6 bases). Germline CDR1 is MNHNS and CDR2 is SASEGT. V gave up 0 bases and J gave up 0 bases, with 6 bases separating them. The CDR3 totals 15 residues. CDR3 bases: TGTGCCAGCAGTGAAGCGGGACATAGCAATCAGCCCCAGCATTTT. This translates into CASSEAGHSNQPQHF.

This sequence joins TRBV7-9 and TRBJ2-1, with TRBD1 identical over 9 bases. The CDR3 length is 15 residues. Germline V gene lookup returns CDR1 SEHNR and CDR2 FQNEAQ (reference sequence). V shed 6 bases, J shed 3 bases, and the junction held 6 bases outside the gene matches. In DNA, the CDR3 is TGTGCCAGCAGTCCCGGACAGGGGATCTACAATGAGCAGTTCTTC. Protein sequence: CASSPGQGIYNEQFF.

This clone has a single count. The rearrangement links TRBV15 to TRBJ2-1, with 13 bases fitting TRBD2. The CDR3 is 18 amino acids. Germline V gene lookup returns CDR1 LNHNV and CDR2 YYDKDF (reference sequence). Unmatched junction bases numbered 8, after V lost 0 bases and J lost 6 bases. The CDR3 DNA reads TGTGCCACCAGCAGAGATCCTTTAGGACTAGCGGGAGCCAATGAGCAGTTCTTC. It yields the protein CATSRDPLGLAGANEQFF.

J is TRBJ1-3 and V is TRBV10-3; a possible D gene is TRBD1 (5 bases). V dropped 3 bases and J dropped 2 bases, with 14 bases sitting between them. This CDR3 has 16 residues. Germline values: CDR1 ENHRY, CDR2 SYGVKD. The CDR3 nucleotides read TGTGCCATCAGTGAACATCAGGGAACCGCTGGAAACACCATATATTTT. This encodes CAISEHQGTAGNTIYF.

This clone was seen just once. The rearrangement links TRBV5-6 to TRBJ2-7; 8 bases line up with TRBD1. Looked up from germline, CDR1 is SGHDT and CDR2 is YYEEEE. The V and J ends lost 4 bases and 12 bases, in that order; junction bases with no gene match: 15. This CDR3 spans 14 amino acids. CDR3 in amino acids: CASSEPGQVRGLYF. The CDR3 DNA follows: TGTGCCAGCAGCGAGCCGGGACAGGTCCGCGGTTTGTACTTC.

This chain joins TRBV7-2 and TRBJ1-2, with 8 bases identical to TRBD1. This CDR3 is 15 amino acids long. V was clipped by 2 bases and J by 7 bases; unmatched bases: 9. Germline V gene sequence: CDR1 SGHTA, CDR2 FQGNSA. In DNA form, the CDR3 reads TGTGCCAGCAGCTTAAATGACAGGGGTATGGGTGGCTACACCTTC. Protein sequence: CASSLNDRGMGGYTF.

On this clone itself: Other DNA sequences in this specimen translate into the identical CDR3. The CDR3 loop is CASSPGTGQETQYF. The CDR3 nucleotides read TGCGCCAGCAGCCCCGGGACAGGCCAAGAGACCCAGTACTTC. This rearrangement joins TRBV4-1 to TRBJ2-5; 8 bases match TRBD1. The trim removed 4 bases at V and 1 base at J, leaving 2 bases unmatched. The CDR3 sequence is 14 residues long. Germline-derived CDR1 and CDR2 are MGHRA and YSYEKL.

The chain is built from TRBV6-5 and TRBJ1-5; D unclear. The CDR3 contains 14 residues. CDR1 is MNHEY, CDR2 SVGAGI, per germline. V was clipped by 6 bases and J by 10 bases, with 19 bases between them. This CDR3 is CASSPGPRREPQHF. The CDR3 region has the DNA TGTGCCAGCAGCCCCGGCCCCAGGAGGGAACCCCAGCATTTT.

The V gene is TRBV7-9, the J gene TRBJ1-2, with unresolved D. Trimming shortened V by 5 bases and J by 6 bases, and 10 bases separated the two germline ends. CDR1 is SEHNR, CDR2 FQNEAQ, per germline (reference sequence). The CDR3 is made up of 12 amino acids. The DNA of the CDR3 is TGTGCCAGCAGCCGGTCGGGAGATGGCTACACCTTC. This encodes CASSRSGDGYTF.

In its sample, this clone was seen once. A junction boundary mismatches the germline segment, possibly from a read error. The chain couples TRBV9 to TRBJ2-7; TRBD1 agrees at 7 bases. Germline CDR1 reads SGDLS; CDR2 reads YYNGEE. There are 15 residues in the CDR3. The chain's CDR3 is CASSVGQAVDYEQYF. The CDR3 bases are TGTGCCAGCAGTGTAGGACAGGCGGTCGACTACGAGCAGTACTTC.

DNA of the CDR3: TGTGCCAGCAGTTTGGGGCAGGGTTCCAATCAGCCCCAGCATTTT. Residues: CASSLGQGSNQPQHF. The V gene is TRBV28, the J gene TRBJ1-5, with a weak D call TRBD1 (5 bases). This CDR3 has 15 amino acids. In germline, CDR1 is MDHEN, CDR2 SYDVKM. Trimming left V 3 bases short and J 3 bases short, with 12 bases between. Full variable domain (remainder filled in from reference TRBV28 and TRBJ1-5): DVKVTQSSRYLVKRTGEKVFLECVQDMDHENMFWYRQDPGLGLRLIYFSYDVKMKEKGDIPEGYSVSREKKERFSLILESASTNQTSMYLCASSLGQGSNQPQHFGDGTRLSIL.

V is TRBV7-6 and J is TRBJ1-1; D is unclear. V dropped 4 bases and J dropped 1 base, with 13 bases sitting between them. CDR1 and CDR2 from the germline V gene are SGHVS and FNYEAQ. CDR3 size: 15 residues. DNA of the CDR3: TGTGCCAGCAGCTCGCCGCTCAGGAAGAACACTGAAGCTTTCTTT. Translated, it gives CASSSPLRKNTEAFF.